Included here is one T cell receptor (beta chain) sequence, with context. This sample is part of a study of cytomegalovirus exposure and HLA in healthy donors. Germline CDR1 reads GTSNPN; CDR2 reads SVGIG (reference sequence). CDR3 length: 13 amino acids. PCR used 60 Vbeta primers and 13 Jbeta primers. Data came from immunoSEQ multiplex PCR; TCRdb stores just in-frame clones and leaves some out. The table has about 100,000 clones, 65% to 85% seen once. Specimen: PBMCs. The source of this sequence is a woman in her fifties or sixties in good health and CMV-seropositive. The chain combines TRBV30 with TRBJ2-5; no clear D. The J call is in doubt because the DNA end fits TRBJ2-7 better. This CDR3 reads CAWRRGSYYEQYF. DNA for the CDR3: TGTGCCTGGAGAAGAGGCTCTTATTACGAGCAGTACTTC.